A selection of T cell receptor beta chains follows, all from one sample in a study of cytomegalovirus exposure and HLA in healthy donors. Sequencing used immunoSEQ multiplex PCR; TCRdb keeps in-frame clones, though not all of them. The profile shows 150,000 or so clones, roughly three quarters of them singletons. What was sequenced was PBMCs. These receptors were taken from a woman between 40 and 50 years old in good health and CMV-seronegative. The CDR3 runs from the conserved cysteine through the conserved F or W.

TRBV18	TRBJ1-4	CASSSQPGQGSTNEKLFF
TRBV9	TRBJ2-2	CASSGEIGELFF
TRBV5-5	TRBJ1-5	CASSFGQTNSNQPQHF
TRBV11-3	TRBJ2-5	CASSLDGSGRGTQYF
TRBV19	TRBJ2-1	CASSIRGDEQFF
TRBV19	TRBJ1-3	CASSIRTDGNTIYF
TRBV27	TRBJ2-5	CASIPRETQYF
TRBV7-9	TRBJ2-1	CSSSLKVGGEQFF
TRBV30	TRBJ1-1	CAWVDRIYTEAFF
TRBV7-2	TRBJ2-7	CASSLGPLAGFSYEQYF
TRBV5-1	TRBJ2-7	CASSSGPQGAGQYF
TRBV6-5	TRBJ2-6	CASRLTGTGANVLTF
TRBV7-6	TRBJ2-7	CASSSAQGEQYF
TRBV5-1	TRBJ2-3	CASSSLGQGADTQYF
TRBV7-9	TRBJ2-1	CASSHGTGVLDEQFF
TRBV7-3	TRBJ1-1	CASSLIANTEAFF
TRBV4-3	TRBJ1-4	CASSGQATNEKLFF
TRBV6-1	TRBJ2-3	CASSEASGGATDTQYF
TRBV11-2	TRBJ2-1	CASSPLGRGQSYNEQFF
TRBV7-9	TRBJ1-1	CSSSLDSLGRNTEAFF
TRBV4-2	TRBJ2-7	CASSRQDRAYEQYF
TRBV28	TRBJ1-4	CASSLWTGGTNEKLFF
TRBV28	TRBJ2-7	CASSPLRTGKGDEQYF
TRBV18	TRBJ1-5	CASSRTGTANSNQPQHF
TRBV5-6	TRBJ1-5	CASSSRVDQPQHF
TRBV4-3	TRBJ2-7	CASSQGTVSYEQYF
TRBV14	TRBJ1-2	CASSLDGAGRYTF
TRBV23-1	TRBJ1-2	CASSHGKGRSYGYTF
TRBV5-1	TRBJ2-2	CASSLGPRGFGGELFF
TRBV5-1	TRBJ2-6	CASSPEVPGANGLTF
TRBV29-1	TRBJ2-5	CSATPSLGGGRETQYF